The subject of this entry is one T cell receptor beta chain. This clone is a singleton in its sample. This clone's antigen is unknown. No much larger clone exists at a distance of one base, and base qualities are not known. Patients with a history of autoimmune disease or receiving systemic immunosuppression were excluded from the trial. Peripheral blood for TCR sequencing was drawn from every dose cohort at baseline, at cycle 4 day 1 and at cycle 7 day 1. The samples were drawn from a first-in-human, open-label, multicenter phase I dose-escalation trial of ivuxolimab. Adults with locally advanced or metastatic head and neck squamous cell, hepatocellular, melanoma or renal cell carcinoma were enrolled in the trial. CD4+ and CD8+ T cells were sorted separately from peripheral blood before TCR sequencing. This entry is derived from a study of OX40 agonist ivuxolimab in advanced cancers. Looking at the study overall: Ivuxolimab was an agonistic, fully human IgG2 monoclonal antibody directed against OX40 (CD134), a costimulatory receptor. Intravenous ivuxolimab was administered to patients every 2 weeks at six dose levels: 0.01, 0.1, 0.3, 1.5, 3 and 10 mg/kg. Of the 50 to 55 patients in dose escalation, about 20 had hepatocellular carcinoma, roughly 15 had melanoma, 9 had renal cell carcinoma and 9 had head and neck cancer. The dose-escalation cohort was over 70% male with a mean age of approximately 59 years, ranging from 23 to 79. Prior anti-PD-1, anti-PD-L1 or anti-CTLA-4 therapy was permitted, and checkpoint inhibitors had been received by approximately 39% of dose-escalation patients. Partial responses occurred in three dose-escalation patients: two with cutaneous melanoma and one with hepatocellular carcinoma. Peripheral TCRbeta sequencing aimed to test whether ivuxolimab altered TCR sequence diversity and caused clonal T-cell expansion. The paper describes the monotherapy dose-escalation part (N of about 55 patients) of the phase I trial of ivuxolimab. Beyond this particular receptor, the publication reports: After ivuxolimab, expanded clones were on average more numerous among CD8+ T cells than among CD4+ T cells. The antigen specificity of the clonally expanded peripheral T cells was not determined. Low levels of normalized T-cell clonal expansion were also seen in some nonresponding patients. At doses from 0.1 to 3.0 mg/kg, clonal expansion was seen in both CD4+ and CD8+ blood T cells between baseline and week 6. In the 0.1-3.0 mg/kg groups, partial responders were among the patients with the lowest normalized peripheral clonal expansion, particularly in CD8+ T cells.

To sequence the TCRbeta CDR3 region, genomic DNA was isolated from the sorted cells. TCRbeta CDR3 regions were sequenced using the immunoSEQ Assay. Sourced from immuneACCESS, this table was stored by TCRdb with only in-frame sequences that have V and J called. A share of the clones is absent; for the studies checked, an unresolved V gene accounts for under half, and the remainder has no known explanation. For this sample the table gives roughly 80,000 clones, of which roughly 86% were detected only once. Around 2.4% of the sample rests with the top ten. The CDR3 contains 17 residues, cysteine and phenylalanine counted. Solely the CDR3 DNA is kept, with 51 bases framed from the first base. A distance of 21 bases separates the germline ends of V and J, which lose 2 bases and 7 bases respectively. The germline V gene specifies SGHAT as CDR1 and FQNNGV as CDR2.

The material sequenced was CD4+ or CD8+ T cells sorted from blood, taken in a trial of the OX40 agonist ivuxolimab. The rearrangement joined TRBV11-2 to TRBJ2-1; the D gene is perhaps TRBD2, on 7 matching bases. This sequence originates from an adult with an advanced solid tumor such as melanoma, head and neck, liver or kidney cancer. The CDR3 corresponds to CASSLSLGGGSWNEQFF. The sequence in DNA is TGTGCCAGCAGCTTATCTCTTGGCGGGGGCTCCTGGAATGAGCAGTTCTTC.